This TCR beta chain stems from a study of T-cell reconstitution after alpha-beta-depleted transplantation in children. A note on this clonotype: Its antigen is unknown.

The TCRbeta library incorporated unique molecular identifiers. One entry per CDR3 protein results from TCRdb running MiXCR on the PCR reads. Of fewer than 750,000 distinct CDR3 sequences listed, approximately 22% are singletons. The germline V gene encodes CDR1 SGHTA and CDR2 FQGNSA. Germline trimming cut 5 bases from V and 2 bases from J; bases unmatched to any gene: 5. This CDR3 comprises 15 residues. Study results and limitations: Several hundred graft clones that had expanded were reportedly the source of alpha-beta T cells about two months after transplant. From surviving recipient T cells and thymic progenitors came the high day-60 TCRbeta diversity observed in some patients.

The sequencing here drew on PBMCs, mostly from graft donor cells, taken 360 days after TCRalphabeta/CD19-depleted stem cell transplant. V and J are TRBV7-2 and TRBJ2-2, with 7 bases lining up with TRBD1. The sequence came from a boy under three years old who had a stem cell transplant for acute myeloid leukemia, so the T cells may come from the graft donor. CDR3 coding DNA: TGTGCCAGCAGCCATGGGACAGCCAACACCGGGGAGCTGTTTTTT. The encoded protein is CASSHGTANTGELFF.